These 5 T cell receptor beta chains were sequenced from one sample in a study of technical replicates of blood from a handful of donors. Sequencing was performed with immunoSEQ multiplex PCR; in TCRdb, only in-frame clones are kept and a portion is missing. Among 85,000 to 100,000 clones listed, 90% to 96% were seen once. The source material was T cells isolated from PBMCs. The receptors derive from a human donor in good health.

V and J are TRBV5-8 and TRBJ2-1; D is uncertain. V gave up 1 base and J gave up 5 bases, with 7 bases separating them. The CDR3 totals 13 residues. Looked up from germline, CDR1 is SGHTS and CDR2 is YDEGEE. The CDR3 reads CASSLHSNNEQFF. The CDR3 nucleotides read TGTGCCAGCAGCTTGCACAGCAACAATGAGCAGTTCTTC.

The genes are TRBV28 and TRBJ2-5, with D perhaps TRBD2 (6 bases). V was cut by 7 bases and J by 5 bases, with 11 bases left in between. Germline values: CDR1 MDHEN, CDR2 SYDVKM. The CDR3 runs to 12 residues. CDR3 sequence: CASNRGRETQYF. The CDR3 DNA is TGTGCCAGCAATCGTGGGAGGGAGACCCAGTACTTC. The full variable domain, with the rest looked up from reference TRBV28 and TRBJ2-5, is DVKVTQSSRYLVKRTGEKVFLECVQDMDHENMFWYRQDPGLGLRLIYFSYDVKMKEKGDIPEGYSVSREKKERFSLILESASTNQTSMYLCASNRGRETQYFGPGTRLLVL.

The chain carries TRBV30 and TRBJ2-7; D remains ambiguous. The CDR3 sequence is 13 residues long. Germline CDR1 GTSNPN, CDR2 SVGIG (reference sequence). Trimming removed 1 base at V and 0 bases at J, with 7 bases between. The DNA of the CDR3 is TGTGCCTGGAGTGGAGGATTCTCCTACGAGCAGTACTTC. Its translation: CAWSGGFSYEQYF.

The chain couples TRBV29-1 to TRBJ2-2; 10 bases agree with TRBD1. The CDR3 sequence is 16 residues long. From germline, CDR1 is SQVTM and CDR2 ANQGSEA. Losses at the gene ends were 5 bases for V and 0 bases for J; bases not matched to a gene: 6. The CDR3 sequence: CSVIRQGASNTGELFF. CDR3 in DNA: TGCAGCGTTATCCGACAGGGGGCGTCGAACACCGGGGAGCTGTTTTTT.

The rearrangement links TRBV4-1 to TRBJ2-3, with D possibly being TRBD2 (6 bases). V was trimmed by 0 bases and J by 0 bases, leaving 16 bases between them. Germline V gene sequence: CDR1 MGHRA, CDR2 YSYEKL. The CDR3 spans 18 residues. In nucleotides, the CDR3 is TGCGCCAGCAGCCAAGACCCGGGGGACTCGACTAGCACAGATACGCAGTATTTT. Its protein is CASSQDPGDSTSTDTQYF.